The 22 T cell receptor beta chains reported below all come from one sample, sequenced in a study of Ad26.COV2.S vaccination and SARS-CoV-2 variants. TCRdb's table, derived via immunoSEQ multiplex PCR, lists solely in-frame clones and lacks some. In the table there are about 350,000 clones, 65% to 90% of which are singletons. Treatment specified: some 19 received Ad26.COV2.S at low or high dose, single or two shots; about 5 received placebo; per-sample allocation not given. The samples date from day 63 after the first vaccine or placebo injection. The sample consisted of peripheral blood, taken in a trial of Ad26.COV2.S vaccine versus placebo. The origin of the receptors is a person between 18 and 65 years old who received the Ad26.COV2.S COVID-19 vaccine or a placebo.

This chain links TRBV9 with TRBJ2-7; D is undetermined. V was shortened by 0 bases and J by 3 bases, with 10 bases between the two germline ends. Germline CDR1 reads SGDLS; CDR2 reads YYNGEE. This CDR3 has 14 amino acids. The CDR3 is CASSVEEQNYEQYF. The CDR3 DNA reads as TGTGCCAGCAGCGTAGAAGAGCAGAACTACGAGCAGTACTTC. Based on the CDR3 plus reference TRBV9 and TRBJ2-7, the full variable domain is DSGVTQTPKHLITATGQRVTLRCSPRSGDLSVYWYQQSLDQGLQFLIQYYNGEERAKGNILERFSAQQFPDLHSELNLSSLELGDSALYFCASSVEEQNYEQYFGPGTRLTVT.

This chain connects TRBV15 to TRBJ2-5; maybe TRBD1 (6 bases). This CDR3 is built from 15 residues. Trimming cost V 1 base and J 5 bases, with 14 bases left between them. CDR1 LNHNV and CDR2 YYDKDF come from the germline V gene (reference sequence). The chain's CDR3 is CATSRVQGWGETQYF. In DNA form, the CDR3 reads TGTGCCACCAGCAGAGTTCAGGGGTGGGGGGAGACCCAGTACTTC.

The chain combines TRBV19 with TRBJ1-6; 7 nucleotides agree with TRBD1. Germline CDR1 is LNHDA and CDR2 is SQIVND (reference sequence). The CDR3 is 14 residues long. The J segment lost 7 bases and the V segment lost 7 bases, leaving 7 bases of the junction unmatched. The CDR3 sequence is CASNSGTANSPLHF. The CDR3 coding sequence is TGTGCCAGTAACTCCGGGACAGCAAATTCACCCCTCCACTTT.

The chain's CDR3 is CASGTGAGANVLTF. The CDR3 DNA reads as TGTGCCAGCGGGACAGGCGCTGGGGCCAACGTCCTGACTTTC. V is TRBV6-4 and J is TRBJ2-6, with 8 bases that match TRBD1. The CDR3 length is 14 residues. Germline-derived CDR1 and CDR2 are MRHNA and SNTAGT. J was trimmed by 2 bases and V by 8 bases; bases with no gene match: 2.

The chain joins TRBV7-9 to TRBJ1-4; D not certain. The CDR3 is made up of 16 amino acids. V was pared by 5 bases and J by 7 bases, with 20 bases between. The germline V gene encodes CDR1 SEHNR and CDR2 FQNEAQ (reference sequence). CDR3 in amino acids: CASSGVGINLGEKLFF. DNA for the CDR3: TGTGCCAGCAGCGGGGTGGGCATTAATCTCGGTGAAAAACTGTTTTTT. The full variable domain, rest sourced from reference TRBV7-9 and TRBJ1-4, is DTGVSQNPRHKITKRGQNVTFRCDPISEHNRLYWYRQTLGQGPEFLTYFQNEAQLEKSRLLSDRFSAERPKGSFSTLEIQRTEQGDSAMYLCASSGVGINLGEKLFFGSGTQLSVL.

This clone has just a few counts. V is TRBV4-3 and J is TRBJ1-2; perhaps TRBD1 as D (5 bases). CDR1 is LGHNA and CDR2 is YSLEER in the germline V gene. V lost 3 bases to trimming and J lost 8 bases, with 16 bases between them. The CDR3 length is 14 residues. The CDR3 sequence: CASSQMAGTHGYTF. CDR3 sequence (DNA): TGCGCCAGCAGCCAGATGGCAGGGACGCACGGCTACACCTTC.

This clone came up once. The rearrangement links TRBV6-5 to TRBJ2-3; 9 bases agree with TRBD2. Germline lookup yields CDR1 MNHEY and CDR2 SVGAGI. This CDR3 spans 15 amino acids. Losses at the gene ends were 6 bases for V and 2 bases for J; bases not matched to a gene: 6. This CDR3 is CASRGLALITDTQYF. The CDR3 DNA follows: TGTGCCAGCAGGGGACTAGCCCTAATCACAGATACGCAGTATTTT.

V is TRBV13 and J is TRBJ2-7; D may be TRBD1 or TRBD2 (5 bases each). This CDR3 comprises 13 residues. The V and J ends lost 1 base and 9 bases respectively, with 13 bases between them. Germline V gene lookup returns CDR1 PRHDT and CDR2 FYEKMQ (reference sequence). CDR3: CASSLEGTHRQYF. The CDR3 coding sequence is TGTGCCAGCAGCTTAGAAGGGACCCATCGGCAGTACTTC. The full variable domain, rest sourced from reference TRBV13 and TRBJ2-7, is AAGVIQSPRHLIKEKRETATLKCYPIPRHDTVYWYQQGPGQDPQFLISFYEKMQSDKGSIPDRFSAQQFSDYHSELNMSSLELGDSALYFCASSLEGTHRQYFGPGTRLTVT.

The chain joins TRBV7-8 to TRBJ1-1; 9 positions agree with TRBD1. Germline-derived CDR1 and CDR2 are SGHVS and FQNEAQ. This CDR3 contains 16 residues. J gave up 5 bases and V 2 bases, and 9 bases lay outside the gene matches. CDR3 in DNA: TGTGCCAGCAGCTTAACGGACAGGGGAGGCCTAACTGAAGCTTTCTTT. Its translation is CASSLTDRGGLTEAFF.

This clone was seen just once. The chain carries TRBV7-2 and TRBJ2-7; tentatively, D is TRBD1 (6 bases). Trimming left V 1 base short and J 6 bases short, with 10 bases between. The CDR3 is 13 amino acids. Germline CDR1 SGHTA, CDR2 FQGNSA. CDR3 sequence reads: CASSLDQGFEQYF. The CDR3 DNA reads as TGTGCCAGCAGCTTAGATCAGGGGTTCGAGCAGTACTTC.

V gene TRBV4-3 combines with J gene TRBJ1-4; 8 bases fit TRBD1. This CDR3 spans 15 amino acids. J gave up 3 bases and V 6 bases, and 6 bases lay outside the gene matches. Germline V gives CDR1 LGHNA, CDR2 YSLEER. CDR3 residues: CASSGRGLANEKLFF. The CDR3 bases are TGCGCCAGCAGTGGCAGGGGGCTTGCTAATGAAAAACTGTTTTTT.

Written as DNA, the CDR3 is TGTGCCAGTACGGCGGGGACACCCGGCCCTGAAGCTTTCTTT. Translation gives CASTAGTPGPEAFF. This chain links TRBV19 with TRBJ1-1; a possible D gene is TRBD1 (6 bases). With 7 bases removed from V and 6 bases from J, the gap between germline ends came to 18 bases. This CDR3 is 14 amino acids long. From germline, CDR1 is LNHDA and CDR2 SQIVND (reference sequence).

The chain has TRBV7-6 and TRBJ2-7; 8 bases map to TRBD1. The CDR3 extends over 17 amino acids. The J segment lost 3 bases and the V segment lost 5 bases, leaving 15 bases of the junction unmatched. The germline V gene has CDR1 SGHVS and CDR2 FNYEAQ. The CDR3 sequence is CASSALGQGHISYEQYF. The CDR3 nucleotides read TGTGCCAGCAGCGCATTAGGACAGGGCCACATTAGCTACGAGCAGTACTTC. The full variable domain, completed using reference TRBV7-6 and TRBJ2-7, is GAGVSQSPRYKVTKRGQDVALRCDPISGHVSLYWYRQALGQGPEFLTYFNYEAQQDKSGLPNDRFSAERPEGSISTLTIQRTEQRDSAMYRCASSALGQGHISYEQYFGPGTRLTVT.

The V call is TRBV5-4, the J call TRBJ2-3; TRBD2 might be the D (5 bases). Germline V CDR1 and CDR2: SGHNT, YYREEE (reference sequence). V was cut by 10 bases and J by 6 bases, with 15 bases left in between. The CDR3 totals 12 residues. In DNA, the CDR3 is TGTGCCGCGGGCCCACCAGCGGATACGCAGTATTTT. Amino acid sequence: CAAGPPADTQYF.

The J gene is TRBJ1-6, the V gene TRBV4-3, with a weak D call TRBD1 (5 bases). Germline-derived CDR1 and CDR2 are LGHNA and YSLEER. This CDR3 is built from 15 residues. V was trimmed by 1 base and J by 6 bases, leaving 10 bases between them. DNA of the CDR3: TGCGCCAGCAGCCAAGGGCGGACACTTAATTCACCCCTCCACTTT. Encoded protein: CASSQGRTLNSPLHF.

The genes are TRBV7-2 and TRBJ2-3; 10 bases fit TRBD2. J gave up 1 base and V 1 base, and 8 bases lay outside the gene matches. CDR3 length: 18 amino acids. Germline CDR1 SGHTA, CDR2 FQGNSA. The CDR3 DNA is TGTGCCAGCAGCTTAGTGCGAACTAGCGGGGTGGGCACAGATACGCAGTATTTT. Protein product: CASSLVRTSGVGTDTQYF. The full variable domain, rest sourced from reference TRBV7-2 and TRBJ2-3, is GAGVSQSPSNKVTEKGKDVELRCDPISGHTALYWYRQSLGQGLEFLIYFQGNSAPDKSGLPSDRFSAERTGGSVSTLTIQRTQQEDSAVYLCASSLVRTSGVGTDTQYFGPGTRLTVL.

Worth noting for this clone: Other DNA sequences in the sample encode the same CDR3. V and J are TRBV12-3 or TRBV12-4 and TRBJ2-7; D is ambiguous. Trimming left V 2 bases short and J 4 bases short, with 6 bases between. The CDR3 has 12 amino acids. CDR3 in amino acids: CASSLLGYEQYF. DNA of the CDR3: TGTGCCAGCAGTTTATTGGGGTACGAGCAGTACTTC.

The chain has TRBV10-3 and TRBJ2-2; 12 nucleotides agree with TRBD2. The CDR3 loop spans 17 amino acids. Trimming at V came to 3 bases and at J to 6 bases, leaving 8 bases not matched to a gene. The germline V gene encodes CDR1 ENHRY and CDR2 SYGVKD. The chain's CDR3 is CAISERLAGDPPGELFF. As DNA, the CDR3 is TGTGCCATCAGTGAACGACTAGCGGGGGACCCGCCCGGGGAGCTGTTTTTT.

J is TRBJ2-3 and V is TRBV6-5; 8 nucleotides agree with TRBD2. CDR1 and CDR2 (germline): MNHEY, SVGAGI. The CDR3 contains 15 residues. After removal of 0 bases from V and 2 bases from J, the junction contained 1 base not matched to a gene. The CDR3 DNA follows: TGTGCCAGCAGTTACTCGCGGGGGGCCACAGATACGCAGTATTTT. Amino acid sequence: CASSYSRGATDTQYF.

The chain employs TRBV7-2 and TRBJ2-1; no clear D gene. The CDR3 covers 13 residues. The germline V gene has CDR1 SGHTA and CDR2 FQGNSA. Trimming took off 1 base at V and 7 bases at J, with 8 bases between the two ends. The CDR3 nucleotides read TGTGCCAGCAGCTTAGGGGTAGAGAATGAGCAGTTCTTC. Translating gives CASSLGVENEQFF.

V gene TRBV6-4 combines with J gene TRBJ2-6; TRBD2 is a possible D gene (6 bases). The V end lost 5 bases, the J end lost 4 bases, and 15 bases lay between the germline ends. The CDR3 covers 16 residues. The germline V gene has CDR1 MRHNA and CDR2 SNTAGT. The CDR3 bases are TGTGCCAGCAGTTCTACGACGGGGGAGGGGGCCAACGTCCTGACTTTC. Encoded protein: CASSSTTGEGANVLTF.

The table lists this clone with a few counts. The CDR3 sequence is CAWTVTDTQYF. The CDR3 DNA is TGTGCCTGGACGGTGACAGATACGCAGTATTTT. The genes are TRBV30 and TRBJ2-3; no reliable D call. Germline lookup yields CDR1 GTSNPN and CDR2 SVGIG (reference sequence). Trimming pared 4 bases from V and 3 bases from J, leaving 5 bases between. The CDR3 covers 11 residues.